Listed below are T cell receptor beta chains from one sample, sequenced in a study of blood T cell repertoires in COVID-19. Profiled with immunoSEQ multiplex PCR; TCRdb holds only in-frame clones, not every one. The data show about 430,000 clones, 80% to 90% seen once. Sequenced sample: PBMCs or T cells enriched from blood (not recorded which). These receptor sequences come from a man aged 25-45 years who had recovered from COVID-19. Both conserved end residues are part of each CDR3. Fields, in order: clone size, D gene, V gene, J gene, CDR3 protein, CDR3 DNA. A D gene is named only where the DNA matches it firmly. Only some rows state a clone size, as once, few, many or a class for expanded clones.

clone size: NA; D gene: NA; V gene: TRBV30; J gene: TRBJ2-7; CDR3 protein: CAWSRYEQYF; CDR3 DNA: TGTGCCTGGAGTCGGTACGAGCAGTACTTC
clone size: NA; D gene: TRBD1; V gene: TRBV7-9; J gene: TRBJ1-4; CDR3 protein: CASSLARTGGNEKLFF; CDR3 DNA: TGTGCCAGCAGCTTAGCCCGGACAGGAGGAAATGAAAAACTGTTTTTT
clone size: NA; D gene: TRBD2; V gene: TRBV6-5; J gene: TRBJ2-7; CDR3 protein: CASSRSGSSYEQYF; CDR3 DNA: TGTGCCAGCAGTCGGAGCGGGAGCTCCTACGAGCAGTACTTC
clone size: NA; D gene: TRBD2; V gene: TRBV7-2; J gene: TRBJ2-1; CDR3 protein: CASSSAPGLGSYNEQFF; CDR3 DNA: TGTGCCAGCAGCTCTGCCCCGGGACTAGGATCCTACAATGAGCAGTTCTTC
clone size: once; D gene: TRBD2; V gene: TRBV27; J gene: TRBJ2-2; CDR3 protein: CASTLKRAGGPFQSEELFF; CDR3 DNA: TGTGCCAGCACCTTAAAACGGGCGGGAGGGCCTTTTCAGTCCGAGGAGCTGTTTTTT
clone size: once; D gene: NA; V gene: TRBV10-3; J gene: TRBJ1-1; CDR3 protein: CAITSNTEAFF; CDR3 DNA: TGTGCCATCACAAGCAACACTGAAGCTTTCTTT
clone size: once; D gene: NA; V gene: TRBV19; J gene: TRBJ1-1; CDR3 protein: CASSISSRVAFF; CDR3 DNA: TGTGCCAGTAGTATATCCAGTCGGGTAGCTTTCTTT
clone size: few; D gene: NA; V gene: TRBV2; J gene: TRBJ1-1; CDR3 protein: CASSSPVTGRDTEAFF; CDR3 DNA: TGTGCCAGCAGTTCTCCCGTAACAGGGAGGGACACTGAAGCTTTCTTT
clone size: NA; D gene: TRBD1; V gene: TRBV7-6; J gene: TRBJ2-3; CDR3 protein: CASSKTPGQSTDTQYF; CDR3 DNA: TGTGCCAGCAGCAAAACCCCGGGACAGAGCACAGATACGCAGTATTTT
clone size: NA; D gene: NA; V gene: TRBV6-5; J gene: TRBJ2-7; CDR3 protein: CASRSGSSYEQYF; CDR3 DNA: TGTGCCAGCAGATCGGGAAGCTCCTACGAGCAGTACTTC
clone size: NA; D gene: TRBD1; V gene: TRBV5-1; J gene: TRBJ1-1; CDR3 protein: CASSWGDRANTEAFF; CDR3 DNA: TGCGCCAGCAGCTGGGGGGACAGGGCTAACACTGAAGCTTTCTTT
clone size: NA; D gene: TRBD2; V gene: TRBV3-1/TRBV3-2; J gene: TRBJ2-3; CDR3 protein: CASSQILAGKDTQYF; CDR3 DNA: TGTGCCAGCAGCCAAATTCTAGCGGGAAAAGATACGCAGTATTTT
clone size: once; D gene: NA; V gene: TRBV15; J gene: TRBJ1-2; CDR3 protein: CATSRGRTSNYGYTF; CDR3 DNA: TGTGCCACCAGCAGAGGAAGGACAAGTAACTATGGCTACACCTTC
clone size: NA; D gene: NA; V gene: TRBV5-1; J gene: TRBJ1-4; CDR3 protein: CASSLGAGDYEKLFF; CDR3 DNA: TGCGCCAGCAGCTTGGGTGCAGGGGATTATGAAAAACTGTTTTTT
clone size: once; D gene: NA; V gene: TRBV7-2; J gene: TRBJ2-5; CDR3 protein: CASSLGWRETQYF; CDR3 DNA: TGTGCCAGCAGCTTAGGGTGGAGGGAGACCCAGTACTTC
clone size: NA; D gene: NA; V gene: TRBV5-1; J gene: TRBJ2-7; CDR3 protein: CASSLGPAGASLEQYF; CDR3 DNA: TGCGCCAGCAGCTTGGGCCCCGCGGGGGCCAGCCTGGAGCAGTACTTC
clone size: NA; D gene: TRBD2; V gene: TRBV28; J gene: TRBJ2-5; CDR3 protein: CASSPTSGRGYAQYF; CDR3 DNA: TGTGCCAGCAGCCCCACTAGCGGGAGAGGTTATGCCCAGTACTTC
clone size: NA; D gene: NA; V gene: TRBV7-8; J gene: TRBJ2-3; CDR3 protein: CASSLSYLDTQYF; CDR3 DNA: TGTGCCAGCAGCTTATCCTATTTGGATACGCAGTATTTT
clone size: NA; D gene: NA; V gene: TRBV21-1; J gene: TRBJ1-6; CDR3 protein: CASSKAPGQYNSPLHF; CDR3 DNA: TGTGCCAGCAGCAAAGCCCCGGGACAGTATAATTCACCCCTCCACTTT
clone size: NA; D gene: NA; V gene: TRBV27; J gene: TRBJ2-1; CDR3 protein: CASSLRGYEQFF; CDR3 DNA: TGTGCCAGCAGTTTAAGGGGCTATGAGCAGTTCTTC
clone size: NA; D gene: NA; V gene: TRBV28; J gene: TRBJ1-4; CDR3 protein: CASSLLNSNEKLFF; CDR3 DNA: TGTGCCAGCTCGCTCCTCAACTCTAATGAAAAACTGTTTTTT
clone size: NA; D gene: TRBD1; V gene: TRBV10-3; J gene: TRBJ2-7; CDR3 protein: CAIREGQEIYEQYF; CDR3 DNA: TGTGCCATCAGGGAGGGACAGGAGATCTACGAGCAGTACTTC
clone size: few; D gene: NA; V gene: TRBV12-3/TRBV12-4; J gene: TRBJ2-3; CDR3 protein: CASSNTDTQYF; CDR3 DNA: TGTGCCAGCAGCAACACAGATACGCAGTATTTT
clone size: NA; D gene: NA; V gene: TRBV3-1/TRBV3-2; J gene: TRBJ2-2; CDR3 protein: CASSQAGAITGELFF; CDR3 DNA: TGTGCCAGCAGCCAAGCGGGAGCGATCACCGGGGAGCTGTTTTTT
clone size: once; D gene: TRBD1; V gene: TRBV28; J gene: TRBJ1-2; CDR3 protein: CASSLSLGQGENYGYTF; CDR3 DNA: TGTGCCAGCAGTTTAAGTCTGGGACAGGGGGAGAACTATGGCTACACCTTC
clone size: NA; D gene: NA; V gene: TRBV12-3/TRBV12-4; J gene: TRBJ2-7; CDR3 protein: CASKVSGTYEQYF; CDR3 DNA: TGTGCCAGCAAAGTGTCCGGGACCTACGAGCAGTACTTC
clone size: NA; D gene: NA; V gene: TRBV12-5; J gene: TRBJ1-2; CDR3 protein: CASGLVLGGGYTF; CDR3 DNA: TGTGCTAGTGGTTTGGTACTGGGAGGAGGCTACACCTTC
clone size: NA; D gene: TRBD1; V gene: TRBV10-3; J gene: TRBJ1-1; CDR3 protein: CAITGDGQGRTEAFF; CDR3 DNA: TGTGCCATCACCGGAGACGGACAGGGGCGCACTGAAGCTTTCTTT
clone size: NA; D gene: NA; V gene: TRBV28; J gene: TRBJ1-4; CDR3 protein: CASSLRQVTEKLFF; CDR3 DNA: TGTGCCAGCAGTCTCAGACAGGTCACGGAAAAACTGTTTTTT
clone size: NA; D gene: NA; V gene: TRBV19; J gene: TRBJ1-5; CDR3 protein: CASSTGMIGYPQHF; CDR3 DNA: TGTGCCAGTAGTACAGGGATGATTGGTTATCCCCAGCATTTT
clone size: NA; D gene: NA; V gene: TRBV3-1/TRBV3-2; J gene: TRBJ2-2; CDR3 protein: CASSRVGELFF; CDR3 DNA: TGTGCCAGTTCACGCGTCGGGGAGCTGTTTTTT
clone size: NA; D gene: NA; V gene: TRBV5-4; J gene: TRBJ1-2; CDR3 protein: CASSNHYGSVPSNYGYTF; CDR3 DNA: TGTGCCAGCAGCAACCATTACGGGTCCGTTCCTTCTAACTATGGCTACACCTTC
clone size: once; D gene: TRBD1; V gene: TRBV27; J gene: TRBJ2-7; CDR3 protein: CASSFRDRLGEQYF; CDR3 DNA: TGTGCCAGCAGTTTTAGGGACAGGCTGGGCGAGCAGTACTTC
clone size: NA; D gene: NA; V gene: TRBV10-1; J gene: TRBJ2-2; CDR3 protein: CASGQFRDAGELFF; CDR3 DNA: TGCGCCAGCGGACAGTTTAGGGACGCCGGGGAGCTGTTTTTT
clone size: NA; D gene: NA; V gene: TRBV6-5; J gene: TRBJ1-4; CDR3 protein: CASSYSEGRKLFF; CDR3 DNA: TGTGCCAGCAGTTACTCGGAGGGGAGAAAACTGTTTTTT
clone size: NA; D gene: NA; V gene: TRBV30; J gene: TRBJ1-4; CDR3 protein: CAWSVYGGANEKLFF; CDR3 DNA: TGTGCCTGGAGTGTATACGGGGGAGCTAATGAAAAACTGTTTTTT
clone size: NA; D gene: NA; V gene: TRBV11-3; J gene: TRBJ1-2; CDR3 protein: CASSLDPTGTGYTF; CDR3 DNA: TGTGCCAGCAGCTTAGATCCCACAGGGACCGGCTACACCTTC
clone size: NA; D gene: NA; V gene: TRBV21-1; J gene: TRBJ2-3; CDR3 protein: CASSKVCTSGNSTDTQYF; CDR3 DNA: TGTGCCAGCAGCAAAGTGTGCACTAGCGGGAACAGCACAGATACGCAGTATTTT
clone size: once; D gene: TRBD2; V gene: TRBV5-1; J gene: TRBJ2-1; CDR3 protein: CASILGLAGTNEQFF; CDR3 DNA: TGCGCCAGCATCTTGGGACTAGCGGGTACCAATGAGCAGTTCTTC
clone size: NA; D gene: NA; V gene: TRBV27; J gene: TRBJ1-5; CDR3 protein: CASSNLRDSNQPQHF; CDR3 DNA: TGTGCCAGCAGTAACCTCAGGGATAGCAATCAGCCCCAGCATTTT
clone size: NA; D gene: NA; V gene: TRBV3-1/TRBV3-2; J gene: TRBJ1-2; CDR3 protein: CASSPRGLEYGYTF; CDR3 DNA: TGTGCCAGCAGCCCAAGAGGGCTCGAGTATGGCTACACCTTC
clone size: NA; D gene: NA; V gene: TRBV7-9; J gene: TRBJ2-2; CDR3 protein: CASKISVSNTGELFF; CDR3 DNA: TGTGCCAGCAAAATTAGCGTATCGAACACCGGGGAGCTGTTTTTT
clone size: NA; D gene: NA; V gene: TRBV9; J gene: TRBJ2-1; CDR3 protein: CASSPTMREQFF; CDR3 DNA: TGTGCCAGCAGCCCAACTATGCGTGAGCAGTTCTTC
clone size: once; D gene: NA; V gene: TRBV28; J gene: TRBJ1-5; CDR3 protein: CASSLLGGSEPQHF; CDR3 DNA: TGTGCCAGCAGTTTATTGGGAGGTAGCGAGCCCCAGCATTTT
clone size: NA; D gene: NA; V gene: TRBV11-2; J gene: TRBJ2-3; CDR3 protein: CASSLGGADTQYF; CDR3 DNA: TGTGCCAGCAGCTTAGGGGGGGCAGATACGCAGTATTTT
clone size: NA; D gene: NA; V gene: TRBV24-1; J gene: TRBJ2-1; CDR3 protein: CAVDSVANEQFF; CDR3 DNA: TGTGCCGTCGACAGCGTTGCAAATGAGCAGTTCTTC
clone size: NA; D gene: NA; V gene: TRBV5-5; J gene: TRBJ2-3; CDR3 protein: CASSSRASLPTDTQYF; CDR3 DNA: TGTGCCAGCAGCTCCCGTGCTAGCCTACCCACAGATACGCAGTATTTT
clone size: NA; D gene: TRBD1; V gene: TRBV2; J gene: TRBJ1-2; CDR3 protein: CASLASPGGAGYTF; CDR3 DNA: TGTGCCAGCCTCGCTAGTCCAGGGGGCGCTGGCTACACCTTC
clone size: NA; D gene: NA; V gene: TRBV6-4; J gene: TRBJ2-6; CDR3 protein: CASSDGGSSGANVLTF; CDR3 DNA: TGTGCCAGCAGTGACGGGGGGAGCTCTGGGGCCAACGTCCTGACTTTC
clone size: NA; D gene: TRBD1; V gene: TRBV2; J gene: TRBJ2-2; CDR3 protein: CASSPRTGPTGELFF; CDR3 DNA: TGTGCCAGCAGTCCCCGGACAGGTCCCACCGGGGAGCTGTTTTTT
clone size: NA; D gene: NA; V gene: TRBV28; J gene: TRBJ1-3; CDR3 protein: CASIPGQTSGNTIYF; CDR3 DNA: TGTGCCAGCATCCCCGGACAGACTTCTGGAAACACCATATATTTT
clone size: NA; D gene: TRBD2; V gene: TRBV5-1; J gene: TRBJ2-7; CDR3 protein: CASSLELAATYEQYF; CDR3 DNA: TGCGCCAGCAGCTTGGAACTAGCGGCCACCTACGAGCAGTACTTC
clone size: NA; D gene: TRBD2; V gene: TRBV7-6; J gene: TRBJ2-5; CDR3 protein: CASSPSGGETQYF; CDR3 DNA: TGTGCCAGCAGCCCCAGCGGGGGAGAGACCCAGTACTTC
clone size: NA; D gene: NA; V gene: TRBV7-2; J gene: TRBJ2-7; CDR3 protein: CASSPRLEGEQYF; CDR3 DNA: TGTGCCAGCAGCCCCCGGCTAGAGGGCGAGCAGTACTTC
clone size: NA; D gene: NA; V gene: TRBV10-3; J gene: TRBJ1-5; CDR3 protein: CAISDQGSLQPQHF; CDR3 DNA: TGTGCCATCAGTGATCAGGGGAGTCTTCAGCCCCAGCATTTT
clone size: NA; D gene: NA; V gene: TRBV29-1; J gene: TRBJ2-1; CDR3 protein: CSVLGVHGQFF; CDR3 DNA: TGCAGCGTCCTAGGGGTTCATGGGCAGTTCTTC
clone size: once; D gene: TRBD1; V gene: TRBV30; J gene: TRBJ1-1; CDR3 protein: CAWVGQGNTEAFF; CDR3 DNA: TGTGCCTGGGTCGGACAGGGAAACACTGAAGCTTTCTTT
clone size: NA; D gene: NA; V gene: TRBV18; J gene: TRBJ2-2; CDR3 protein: CASSPNTGTTTGELFF; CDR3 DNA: TGTGCCAGCTCACCGAATACCGGGACAACCACCGGGGAGCTGTTTTTT
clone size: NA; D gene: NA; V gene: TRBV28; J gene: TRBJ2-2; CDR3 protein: CASRLGAILGTGELFF; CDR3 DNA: TGTGCCAGCAGGCTGGGCGCTATCTTGGGCACCGGGGAGCTGTTTTTT
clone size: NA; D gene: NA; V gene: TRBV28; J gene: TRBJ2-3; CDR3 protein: CASSFLSGDTQYF; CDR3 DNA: TGTGCCAGCAGTTTTCTTAGCGGAGATACGCAGTATTTT